This T cell receptor beta chain was retrieved from a study of tumor-infiltrating lymphocytes in primary liver carcinoma. To note about this clonotype: Antigen: not known.

Study-level points and caveats: Tumor-adjacent and tumor-blood pairs overlapped less than tumor region pairs did. Blood had a significantly lower top-250-clone fraction than tumors did (p = 0.039). All five tumor regions shared only about 7-25% of top clones.

DNA and RNA were both co-extracted from about 19-30 mg of bulk tissue that had not been sorted. Each tumor specimen held more than 85% viable tumor cells. Production of TCR beta cDNA used approximately 480 ng total RNA together with a constant-region primer. Slightly modified ARM-PCR with three nested multiplex PCR rounds yielded TCR beta libraries. Both of the initial two PCR rounds ran for about 9 cycles and employed TRBV1-TRBV30 forward primers alongside a C-beta reverse primer. TCRdb redid the calling of the multiplex PCR reads with MiXCR, one entry per CDR3 protein. Of about 110,000 distinct CDR3 sequences detected, approximately 70% appear once; the ten largest clones hold around 8.5%. The CDR3 is made up of 15 amino acids. Germline CDR1 is MDHEN and CDR2 is SYDVKM. V dropped 6 bases and J dropped 4; count of bases not matched to a gene: 6.

The source of this sequence is a woman between 55 and 75 years old with primary liver carcinoma and hepatitis B virus infection. The sample consisted of liver tumor tissue from sampling region 1. Described subset: tumor region T1, superior pole. This chain connects TRBV28 to TRBJ2-6, with 7 nucleotides matching TRBD1. CDR3 loop: CASRTTGVGANVLTF. CDR3 DNA sequence: TGTGCCAGCAGGACCACAGGGGTCGGGGCCAACGTCCTGACTTTC.